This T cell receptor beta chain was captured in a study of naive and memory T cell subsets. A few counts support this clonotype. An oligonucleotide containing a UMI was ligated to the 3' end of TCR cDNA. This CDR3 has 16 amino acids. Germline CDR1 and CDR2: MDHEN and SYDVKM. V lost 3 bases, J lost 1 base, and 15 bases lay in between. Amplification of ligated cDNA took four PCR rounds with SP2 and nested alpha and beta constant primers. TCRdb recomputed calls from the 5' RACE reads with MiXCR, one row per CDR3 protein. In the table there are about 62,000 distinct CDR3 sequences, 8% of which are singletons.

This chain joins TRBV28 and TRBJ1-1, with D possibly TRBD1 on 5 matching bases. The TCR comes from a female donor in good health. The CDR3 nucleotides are TGTGCCAGCAGTTTTACGGGGGTCGGAACGAACACTGAAGCTTTCTTT. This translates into CASSFTGVGTNTEAFF.